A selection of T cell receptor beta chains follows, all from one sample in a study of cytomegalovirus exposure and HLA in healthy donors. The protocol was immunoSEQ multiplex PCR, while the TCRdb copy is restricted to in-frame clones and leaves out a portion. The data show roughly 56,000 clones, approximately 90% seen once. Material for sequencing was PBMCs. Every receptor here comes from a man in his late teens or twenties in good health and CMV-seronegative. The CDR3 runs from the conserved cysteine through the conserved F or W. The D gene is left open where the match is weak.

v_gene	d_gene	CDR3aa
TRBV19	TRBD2	CASSTWLGTSGKHEQFF
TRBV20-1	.	CSARDQGGYTF
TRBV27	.	CASSLSALGRVQFF
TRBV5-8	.	CASRREQLVTEAFF
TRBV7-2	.	CASSKRTDNNEQFF
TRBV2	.	CASRGVGGEYGYTF
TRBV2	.	CASSENGGLSSYEQYF
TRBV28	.	CASETRQLGYNEQFF
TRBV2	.	CASSEDSLNQPQHF
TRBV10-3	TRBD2	CAISGLAGSVDTQYF
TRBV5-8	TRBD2	CASSLLAASPPTDTQYF
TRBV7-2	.	CASSYTQGANEKLFF
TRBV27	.	CASSLSQGNQPQHF
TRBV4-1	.	CASSSPGSQGLDTEAFF
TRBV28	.	CASRNQGDTEAFF
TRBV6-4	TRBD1	CASSKGQGPLDTQYF
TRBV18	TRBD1	CASSPDRDRVVRGEQYF
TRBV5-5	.	CASSLGYAGNTGELFF
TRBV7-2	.	CASSLVGANYGYTF
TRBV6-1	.	CASRVTSQTTGELFF
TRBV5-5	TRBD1	CASSPLGQLSSFF
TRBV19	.	CASSNRVINQPQHF
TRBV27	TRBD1	CASSSDRGPGANVLTF
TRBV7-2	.	CASSSRRGPGYEQYF
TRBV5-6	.	CASSAYRTSNQETQYF
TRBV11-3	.	CASSLLGENEQFF
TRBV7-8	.	CASSSETDTQYF
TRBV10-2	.	CASSESQENIQYF